Presented here are 16 T cell receptor beta chains from one specimen sequenced in a study of Graves' ophthalmopathy and Graves' hyperthyroidism. Beta-chain TCR CDR3 regions were amplified from RNA transcripts. RT-PCR was first run with HTBI primers, then multiplex PCR in a second round. TCRdb used MiXCR to reprocess the multiplex PCR reads, holding one entry per CDR3 protein. The sample yields approximately 480,000 distinct CDR3 sequences, 14% seen once. Material for sequencing was blood. Every receptor here comes from a young woman with Graves' ophthalmopathy.

Many counts were recorded for this clonotype. The rearrangement links TRBV12-3 or TRBV12-4 to TRBJ1-2; 8 bases map to TRBD1. This CDR3 contains 14 residues. V lost 4 bases and J lost 2; bases outside the gene matches: 3. Written as DNA, the CDR3 is TGTGCCAGCAGTTCAGGGGGCGGCAACTATGGCTACACCTTC. It yields the protein CASSSGGGNYGYTF.

This clonotype was detected many times. The chain recombines TRBV18 with TRBJ1-1; 7 bases fit TRBD1. This CDR3 is 16 amino acids long. CDR1 and CDR2 (germline): KGHSH, LQKENI. After removal of 0 bases from V and 5 bases from J, the junction contained 9 bases not matched to a gene. The CDR3 region has the DNA TGTGCCAGCTCACCACCCGGGACAGCTAAGAGTACTGAAGCTTTCTTT. It translates to CASSPPGTAKSTEAFF.

This clonotype was picked up many times. The chain has TRBV6-2 or TRBV6-3 and TRBJ2-5; D is unclear. V lost 5 bases, J lost 3 bases, and 13 bases lay in between. The CDR3 consists of 14 residues. Germline CDR1 is MNHEY and CDR2 is SVGEGT. CDR3 nucleotide sequence: TGTGCCAGCAGTACCCTAGGCCGTAAAGAGACCCAGTACTTC. This encodes CASSTLGRKETQYF.

This clonotype has a count of ten or more. The chain uses TRBV6-5 and TRBJ2-7; 9 nucleotides align to TRBD1. V lost 6 bases and J lost 4; bases outside the gene matches: 7. The germline V gene encodes CDR1 MNHEY and CDR2 SVGAGI. The CDR3 covers 14 residues. The CDR3 nucleotides are TGTGCCAGCAGCGGACAGGGGTGGCGATACGAGCAGTACTTC. This translates into CASSGQGWRYEQYF.

This clonotype was observed at least ten times. The chain uses TRBV2 and TRBJ2-5; 7 nucleotides align to TRBD2. V lost 6 bases and J lost 1; bases outside the gene matches: 2. CDR3 length equals 13 residues. Germline CDR1 SNHLY, CDR2 FYNNEI. CDR3 sequence (DNA): TGTGCCAGCAGAACGGGGGGCCAAGAGACCCAGTACTTC. Translated: CASRTGGQETQYF.

This clonotype was counted many times. The chain is built from TRBV12-3 or TRBV12-4 and TRBJ1-1, with D uncertain. The CDR3 sequence is 12 residues long. V was clipped by 1 base and J by 8 bases, with 8 bases between them. CDR3 nucleotide sequence: TGTGCCAGCAGTTTAGGACGCTCCGAAGCTTTCTTT. Encoded protein: CASSLGRSEAFF.

This clonotype came up a few times. This chain uses TRBV7-9 with TRBJ1-1, with 8 positions matching TRBD1. The CDR3 runs 15 residues. Unmatched junction bases numbered 11, after V lost 6 bases and J lost 5 bases. CDR1 and CDR2 (germline): SEHNR, FQNEAQ (reference sequence). CDR3 sequence (DNA): TGTGCCAGCAGGGGAAACAGGGGGGCTGGGACTGAAGCTTTCTTT. Translation: CASRGNRGAGTEAFF.

This clonotype was seen many times. The chain employs TRBV4-1 and TRBJ1-1; the D is unclear. The germline V gene encodes CDR1 MGHRA and CDR2 YSYEKL. This CDR3 contains 12 residues. V gave up 8 bases and J gave up 4 bases, with 11 bases separating them. Written as DNA, the CDR3 is TGCGCCAGCGGCCGGGGAATCACTGAAGCTTTCTTT. This codes for CASGRGITEAFF.

This clonotype has more than one count but fewer than ten. J is TRBJ2-6 and V is TRBV29-1, with 9 bases identical to TRBD1. This CDR3 has 17 amino acids. Germline CDR1 is SQVTM and CDR2 is ANQGSEA. Germline trimming cut 1 base from V and 3 bases from J; bases unmatched to any gene: 7. CDR3 sequence reads: CSVEVGQGIRGANVLTF. Written as DNA, the CDR3 is TGCAGCGTTGAAGTTGGACAGGGGATCCGTGGGGCCAACGTCCTGACTTTC. Together with reference TRBV29-1 and TRBJ2-6, the CDR3 gives the full variable domain: SAVISQKPSRDICQRGTSLTIQCQVDSQVTMMFWYRQQPGQSLTLIATANQGSEATYESGFVIDKFPISRPNLTFSTLTVSNMSPEDSSIYLCSVEVGQGIRGANVLTFGAGSRLTVL.

This clonotype was seen many times. The rearrangement links TRBV11-3 to TRBJ2-2, with a tentative D call TRBD1 (6 bases). The V end was cut by 7 bases, the J end by 6 bases, with 12 bases between. The CDR3 is made up of 13 amino acids. Germline V CDR1 and CDR2: SGHNT, YENEEA. CDR3 in amino acids: CASKDRFSGELFF. The CDR3 nucleotides are TGTGCCAGCAAGGACAGATTCTCCGGGGAGCTGTTTTTT.

The chain has TRBV12-3 or TRBV12-4 and TRBJ1-2; 9 nucleotides agree with TRBD1. The CDR3 contains 15 residues. V was clipped by 6 bases and J by 6 bases; unmatched bases: 11. This chain's CDR3 is CASSGSYTGGNGYTF. CDR3 coding DNA: TGTGCCAGCAGCGGGTCATATACAGGGGGCAATGGCTACACCTTC.

This clonotype came up many times. This rearrangement joins TRBV28 to TRBJ1-1, with D possibly matching TRBD1 (6 bases). The CDR3 sequence is 13 residues long. Between the trimmed V and J ends, which lost 2 bases and 5 bases, there was a span of 9 bases. Germline V gene sequence: CDR1 MDHEN, CDR2 SYDVKM. CDR3 amino acids: CASSLTQGTEAFF. CDR3 coding DNA: TGTGCCAGCAGTTTAACCCAGGGGACTGAAGCTTTCTTT.

This clonotype was recorded at least ten times. The chain has TRBV13 and TRBJ1-2; D perhaps matches TRBD1 (6 bases). The CDR3 totals 12 residues. Germline V gene sequence: CDR1 PRHDT, CDR2 FYEKMQ (reference sequence). The V end was cut by 5 bases, the J end by 7 bases, with 11 bases between. CDR3 coding DNA: TGTGCCAGCAGCCGGGGGCGCGCTGGCTACACCTTC. Translation: CASSRGRAGYTF.

This clonotype was detected ten times or more. The V call is TRBV10-3, the J call TRBJ1-1; the match to TRBD1 covers 10 bases. CDR1 is ENHRY, CDR2 SYGVKD, per germline. The J segment lost 5 bases and the V segment lost 6 bases, leaving 9 bases of the junction unmatched. This CDR3 has 15 residues. Here the CDR3 DNA reads TGTGCCATCAGCCAAGGGACAGGGGTGTTAACTGAAGCTTTCTTT. Its translation is CAISQGTGVLTEAFF.

This clonotype was seen ten or more times. The rearrangement joins TRBV5-1 to TRBJ1-1; no definite D call. The CDR3 covers 14 residues. Germline V gives CDR1 SGHRS, CDR2 YFSETQ. V was trimmed by 2 bases and J by 5 bases, leaving 13 bases between them. In DNA form, the CDR3 reads TGCGCCAGCAGCTTAAGGACGGATAGGACTGAAGCTTTCTTT. It translates to CASSLRTDRTEAFF.

This clonotype was seen many times. This sequence joins TRBV7-2 and TRBJ1-2; D not resolved. V shed 2 bases and J shed 0 bases, with 16 bases lying between them. Germline V lookup: CDR1 SGHTA, CDR2 FQGNSA. The length of the CDR3 is 17 residues. This CDR3 reads CASSLSPRLKSNYGYTF. CDR3 sequence (DNA): TGTGCCAGCAGCTTATCGCCCAGGCTTAAATCTAACTATGGCTACACCTTC.